This T cell receptor beta chain was identified during a study of cytomegalovirus exposure and HLA in healthy donors. With 6 bases clipped from V and 3 bases from J, the junction kept 14 bases outside the gene matches. CDR1 LNHDA and CDR2 SQIVND come from the germline V gene (reference sequence). The CDR3 covers 16 residues. With 60 Vbeta and 13 Jbeta primers, the PCR was carried out. The table came from immunoSEQ multiplex PCR; TCRdb's copy has only in-frame clones and leaves some out. The sample holds 150,000 to 160,000 clones, roughly 74% seen once. V usage is TRBV19 and J usage is TRBJ2-7; 7 bases are shared with TRBD1. This TCR came from a man between 18 and 29 years old in good health and CMV-seronegative. Sequenced sample: PBMCs. In DNA form, the CDR3 reads TGTGCCAGTAGCCCACGTCCCGGGACAGCTTTCTACGAGCAGTACTTC. Translated, it gives CASSPRPGTAFYEQYF.